One and the same sample provided the 27 T cell receptor beta chains below, sequenced in a study of glioma-infiltrating T cells. Using RNA template, CDR3s of TCR alpha and beta were amplified with iRepertoire arm-PCR. One entry per CDR3 protein results from TCRdb running MiXCR on the multiplex PCR reads. The table shows approximately 88,000 distinct CDR3 sequences, with 23% occurring only once. The sample taken for sequencing was glioma tissue, nonneoplastic brain tissue, or PBMCs (not recorded which). The receptors derive from a human donor with low-grade glioma or glioblastoma, undergoing nonglioma brain surgery, or in good health (not recorded which).

This clonotype was observed a few times. The chain joins TRBV29-1 to TRBJ1-2; no reliable D call. Germline-derived CDR1 and CDR2 are SQVTM and ANQGSEA. V dropped 8 bases and J dropped 8 bases, with 12 bases sitting between them. CDR3 length: 10 residues. The DNA for the CDR3 is TGCAGCACCCGAATTAAGGGCTACACCTTC. It yields the protein CSTRIKGYTF. Together with reference TRBV29-1 and TRBJ1-2, the CDR3 gives the full variable domain: SAVISQKPSRDICQRGTSLTIQCQVDSQVTMMFWYRQQPGQSLTLIATANQGSEATYESGFVIDKFPISRPNLTFSTLTVSNMSPEDSSIYLCSTRIKGYTFGSGTRLTVV.

This clonotype was seen once. A much more abundant neighbour one base away suggests this may be a read error. CDR3 amino acids: CASRPHRDRGDTEAFF. The DNA for the CDR3 is TGTGCCAGTAGACCCCATAGGGACAGGGGAGACACTGAAGCTTTCTTT. The chain joins TRBV19 to TRBJ1-1, with 10 bases that match TRBD1. The germline CDR1 and CDR2 sequences are LNHDA and SQIVND (reference sequence). Trimming at V came to 6 bases and at J to 3 bases, leaving 10 bases not matched to a gene. This CDR3 is 16 amino acids long.

Ten or more counts support this clonotype. The chain couples TRBV2 to TRBJ1-2; maybe TRBD1 (5 bases). Germline lookup yields CDR1 SNHLY and CDR2 FYNNEI. There are 13 residues in the CDR3. V lost 4 bases, J lost 8 bases, and 14 bases lay in between. The CDR3 loop reads CASSGTLLSGYTF. The CDR3 region has the DNA TGTGCCAGCAGTGGGACACTATTAAGCGGCTACACCTTC.

This clonotype was counted at least ten times. V and J are TRBV7-6 and TRBJ1-3; D possibly corresponds to TRBD1 (6 bases). Trimming removed 8 bases from V and 0 bases from J, with 14 bases in between. The CDR3 consists of 15 residues. CDR1 and CDR2 from the germline V gene are SGHVS and FNYEAQ. The CDR3 sequence: CASGGGQSSGNTIYF. The DNA of the CDR3 is TGTGCCAGCGGGGGGGGGCAGAGCTCTGGAAACACCATATATTTT.

This clonotype showed up just a few times. CDR3 sequence reads: CASSHREGRSYNEQFF. The CDR3, as DNA: TGTGCCAGCAGCCACAGGGAAGGTCGCTCCTACAATGAGCAGTTCTTC. V is TRBV2 and J is TRBJ2-1; TRBD1 might be the D (6 bases). Trimming pared 6 bases from V and 0 bases from J, leaving 15 bases between. Germline V gene sequence: CDR1 SNHLY, CDR2 FYNNEI. The CDR3 runs 16 residues.

The rearrangement links TRBV27 to TRBJ2-5; D is unclear. In germline, CDR1 is MNHEY, CDR2 SMNVEV (reference sequence). Trimming left V 6 bases short and J 1 base short, with 15 bases between. The CDR3 runs 15 residues. The CDR3 loop is CASSNQAYFQETQYF. The DNA of the CDR3 is TGTGCCAGCAGCAACCAGGCTTATTTCCAAGAGACCCAGTACTTC.

This clonotype was counted at least ten times. V usage is TRBV6-1 and J usage is TRBJ2-7; 8 nucleotides match TRBD1. Germline V gene lookup returns CDR1 MNHNS and CDR2 SASEGT. The CDR3 is 16 amino acids. The J segment lost 0 bases and the V segment lost 10 bases, leaving 14 bases of the junction unmatched. CDR3: CATRRQGAVVSYEQYF. DNA of the CDR3: TGTGCCACCCGGAGGCAGGGGGCGGTAGTCTCCTACGAGCAGTACTTC.

As for this clonotype: A much larger clonotype is one base distant, so this may be a read error. CDR3 nucleotide sequence: TGTGTCAGCTCACCTACCCAAGAGACCCAGTACTTC. It yields the protein CVSSPTQETQYF. The chain links TRBV18 to TRBJ2-5; D ambiguous. From germline, CDR1 is KGHSH and CDR2 LQKENI. This CDR3 contains 12 residues. The whole variable domain, filled in from reference TRBV18 and TRBJ2-5, reads NAGVMQNPRHLVRRRGQEARLRCSPMKGHSHVYWYRQLPEEGLKFMVYLQKENIIDESGMPKERFSAEFPKEGPSILRIQQVVRGDSAAYFCVSSPTQETQYFGPGTRLLVL.

Comments on this clonotype: A read error may be the cause here, since a much bigger clone is one base away. V is TRBV25-1 and J is TRBJ2-3, with TRBD1 as a possible D gene (5 bases). Germline V gene data show CDR1 as MGHDK and CDR2 as SYGVNS. The CDR3 extends over 17 amino acids. V was pared by 5 bases and J by 4 bases, with 22 bases between. The CDR3 region has the DNA TGTGCCAGCAGTCAGACTGGGAAGGGGCCGGTTTCAGATACGCAGTATTTT. It specifies CASSQTGKGPVSDTQYF.

Ten or more counts support this clonotype. The rearrangement joins TRBV7-2 to TRBJ2-3; TRBD2 aligns across 7 bases. The CDR3 has 14 amino acids. Germline V CDR1 and CDR2: SGHTA, FQGNSA. V was pared by 5 bases and J by 2 bases, with 4 bases of the junction left unmatched. CDR3 sequence: CASSPGLVTDTQYF. CDR3 coding DNA: TGTGCCAGCAGCCCCGGACTAGTCACAGATACGCAGTATTTT. The full variable domain, completed using reference TRBV7-2 and TRBJ2-3, is GAGVSQSPSNKVTEKGKDVELRCDPISGHTALYWYRQSLGQGLEFLIYFQGNSAPDKSGLPSDRFSAERTGGSVSTLTIQRTQQEDSAVYLCASSPGLVTDTQYFGPGTRLTVL.

This rearrangement joins TRBV12-3 or TRBV12-4 to TRBJ1-3; 8 bases agree with TRBD1. V shed 7 bases and J 0 bases; nucleotides not matched to a gene: 8. The CDR3 sequence is 16 residues long. The CDR3, as DNA: TGTGCCAGCATCCTGGGACAGGCGAGCTCTGGAAACACCATATATTTT. This translates into CASILGQASSGNTIYF.

V gene TRBV19 combines with J gene TRBJ2-5; 7 nucleotides align to TRBD1. The CDR3 loop spans 17 amino acids. From germline, CDR1 is LNHDA and CDR2 SQIVND (reference sequence). Trimming cost V 4 bases and J 7 bases; bases outside gene matches: 18. DNA for the CDR3: TGTGCCAGTAGTACGCGGGTCGGACAGGCGGATTATAGGACCCAGTACTTC. This gives the protein CASSTRVGQADYRTQYF.

This clonotype is a singleton in its sample. The rearrangement joins TRBV6-1 to TRBJ1-5; TRBD1 might be the D (5 bases). Trimming took off 5 bases at V and 3 bases at J, with 17 bases between the two ends. CDR1 and CDR2 from the germline V gene are MNHNS and SASEGT. The CDR3 spans 16 residues. The CDR3 sequence: CASSSKDISANQPQHF. For the CDR3, the DNA is TGTGCCAGCAGTTCCAAGGACATAAGTGCCAATCAGCCCCAGCATTTT.

V is TRBV29-1 and J is TRBJ1-3, with D hard to call. Germline lookup yields CDR1 SQVTM and CDR2 ANQGSEA. The CDR3 loop spans 14 amino acids. The V end was cut by 3 bases, the J end by 0 bases, with 9 bases between. DNA for the CDR3: TGCAGCGTTGATAAGGCAGACTCTGGAAACACCATATATTTT. It codes for CSVDKADSGNTIYF.

There are many counts of this clonotype. This sequence joins TRBV18 and TRBJ2-7; TRBD1 matches at 11 bases. The CDR3 is made up of 13 amino acids. In germline, CDR1 is KGHSH, CDR2 LQKENI. Trimming removed 7 bases from V and 6 bases from J; junction bases left unmatched: 5. This CDR3 reads CASFGQGAIEQYF. The CDR3 DNA follows: TGTGCCAGCTTCGGACAGGGGGCGATCGAGCAGTACTTC.

This rearrangement joins TRBV12-3 or TRBV12-4 to TRBJ2-7; possible D gene TRBD1, 5 bases. The CDR3 has 15 residues. V was cut by 7 bases and J by 2 bases, with 18 bases left in between. For the CDR3, the DNA is TGTGCCAGCACCCTAGGGGCAGTTCGGACCTACGAGCAGTACTTC. Translating it yields CASTLGAVRTYEQYF.

There are many counts of this clonotype. This chain connects TRBV6-2 or TRBV6-3 to TRBJ2-4; D assignment may be TRBD1 or TRBD2 (5 bases each). With 4 bases removed from V and 2 bases from J, the gap between germline ends came to 12 bases. The germline CDR1 and CDR2 sequences are MNHEY and SVGEGT. This CDR3 has 15 amino acids. The CDR3 loop reads CASSSEWGSKNIQYF. Written as DNA, the CDR3 is TGTGCCAGCAGTTCTGAATGGGGGTCCAAAAACATTCAGTACTTC.

This clonotype has more than one count but fewer than ten. V usage is TRBV19 and J usage is TRBJ2-5, with 7 positions matching TRBD2. The germline gives CDR1 LNHDA, CDR2 SQIVND (reference sequence). The V and J ends lost 4 bases and 1 base, in that order; junction bases with no gene match: 9. The CDR3 contains 16 residues. CDR3 loop: CASSRRRGTVQETQYF. The CDR3 DNA follows: TGTGCCAGTAGTAGACGGCGGGGGACTGTCCAAGAGACCCAGTACTTC.

The chain links TRBV5-1 to TRBJ1-4; D unresolved. Trimming cost V 4 bases and J 0 bases, with 13 bases left between them. From germline, CDR1 is SGHRS and CDR2 YFSETQ. This CDR3 is built from 16 residues. CDR3 bases: TGCGCCAGCAGCCGGGGAGGCGGGACAACTAATGAAAAACTGTTTTTT. Residues: CASSRGGGTTNEKLFF.

This clonotype was recorded at least ten times. The chain employs TRBV6-1 and TRBJ2-1; 8 bases fit TRBD2. The CDR3 spans 17 residues. CDR1 is MNHNS and CDR2 is SASEGT in the germline V gene. After removal of 5 bases from V and 3 bases from J, the junction contained 12 bases not matched to a gene. CDR3 amino acids: CASSQGSRLAIYNEQFF. The CDR3 coding sequence is TGTGCCAGCAGTCAAGGGTCCCGACTAGCGATCTACAATGAGCAGTTCTTC.

This clonotype was observed at least ten times. The rearrangement links TRBV7-7 to TRBJ2-5; TRBD2 matches at 7 bases. Germline V gene sequence: CDR1 SSHAT, CDR2 FNYEAQ (reference sequence). After removal of 1 base from V and 1 base from J, the junction contained 9 bases not matched to a gene. This CDR3 has 17 amino acids. The CDR3 sequence: CASSLGPSGAPQETQYF. The DNA of the CDR3 is TGTGCCAGCAGCTTAGGACCGAGCGGGGCCCCCCAAGAGACCCAGTACTTC.

This clonotype has a count of ten or more. The rearrangement joins TRBV27 to TRBJ2-7; 9 bases match TRBD1. Germline-derived CDR1 and CDR2 are MNHEY and SMNVEV (reference sequence). With V trimmed by 3 bases and J by 5 bases, 5 bases remained unmatched. The CDR3 contains 14 residues. CDR3 nucleotide sequence: TGTGCCAGCAGTTTTTGGGACAGGGTAGACGAGCAGTACTTC. It specifies CASSFWDRVDEQYF.

This clonotype was counted only a few times. This chain uses TRBV6-5 with TRBJ2-3; 14 bases match TRBD2. Germline V gene lookup returns CDR1 MNHEY and CDR2 SVGAGI. The CDR3 sequence is 15 residues long. V dropped 2 bases and J dropped 5; count of bases not matched to a gene: 0. The CDR3 is CASSYGTSGRDTQYF. CDR3 nucleotides: TGTGCCAGCAGTTACGGGACTAGCGGGAGAGATACGCAGTATTTT.

Comment on this clonotype: This may be a read error, as it is one base from a much larger clone. This CDR3 is CASGGTSGHNEQFF. The CDR3 nucleotides read TGCGCCAGCGGAGGGACTAGCGGCCACAATGAGCAGTTCTTC. The V and J genes are TRBV4-1 and TRBJ2-1, with TRBD2 matching over 11 bases. This CDR3 contains 14 residues. Germline CDR1 is MGHRA and CDR2 is YSYEKL. The J segment lost 5 bases and the V segment lost 8 bases, leaving 5 bases of the junction unmatched.

This chain connects TRBV20-1 to TRBJ2-1, with a weak D call TRBD1 (7 bases). Germline lookup yields CDR1 DFQATT and CDR2 SNEGSKA (reference sequence). The CDR3 contains 15 residues. Deletions cut 3 bases from V and 7 bases from J, with 19 bases between. The CDR3 DNA reads as TGCAGTGCTAGGAAAGGGGGCGGGGTGGCGAATGAGCAGTTCTTC. Its protein is CSARKGGGVANEQFF.

This clonotype came up many times. The CDR3 here is CSAFLAGSYEQYF. DNA for the CDR3: TGCAGTGCGTTTCTAGCGGGATCCTACGAGCAGTACTTC. The genes are TRBV20-1 and TRBJ2-7; TRBD2 agrees at 9 bases. Unmatched junction bases numbered 4, after V lost 6 bases and J lost 1 base. This CDR3 contains 13 residues. From germline, CDR1 is DFQATT and CDR2 SNEGSKA (reference sequence).

To note about this clonotype: One end of the junction varies from germline; a read error may be responsible. The V and J genes are TRBV6-1 and TRBJ1-1; D is undetermined. Germline CDR1 reads MNHNS; CDR2 reads SASEGT. This CDR3 has 15 amino acids. DNA of the CDR3: TGTGCCAGCAGTCGAAAGGGATCCCCTTCCACTGAAGCCTTCTTT. Translated: CASSRKGSPSTEAFF.